The 27 T cell receptor beta chains below all came from one sample that was sequenced in a study of OX40 agonist ivuxolimab in advanced cancers. Only in-frame clones appear in the TCRdb table, and some are missing; sequencing was by immunoSEQ multiplex PCR. The sample holds 77,000 or so clones; approximately 92% are singletons and the top ten take approximately 0.5%. Sequencing was performed on CD4+ or CD8+ T cells sorted from blood, taken in a trial of the OX40 agonist ivuxolimab. These receptors originate from an adult with an advanced solid tumor such as melanoma, head and neck, liver or kidney cancer.

This chain joins TRBV9 and TRBJ2-5, with 9 bases that match TRBD1. Germline V gene sequence: CDR1 SGDLS, CDR2 YYNGEE. The CDR3 covers 15 residues. V was clipped by 0 bases and J by 5 bases; unmatched bases: 5. CDR3 sequence: CASSVEGQGGETQYF. The CDR3, as DNA: TGTGCCAGCAGCGTAGAGGGACAGGGTGGGGAGACCCAGTACTTC.

The J gene is TRBJ1-2, the V gene TRBV19; unclear D gene. CDR3 size: 11 residues. Germline loops: CDR1 LNHDA, CDR2 SQIVND (reference sequence). Between the trimmed V and J ends, which lost 3 bases and 5 bases, there was a span of 4 bases. The CDR3 region has the DNA TGTGCCAGTAGTATCCGGTATGGCTACACCTTC. Amino acids: CASSIRYGYTF.

This rearrangement joins TRBV11-3 to TRBJ2-2; D possibly corresponds to TRBD1 (6 bases). Trimming took off 5 bases at V and 1 base at J, with 11 bases between the two ends. This CDR3 is 15 amino acids long. CDR1 SGHNT and CDR2 YENEEA come from the germline V gene. The CDR3 bases are TGTGCCAGCAGCCTCGGGACAATGAACACCGGGGAGCTGTTTTTT. Its translation is CASSLGTMNTGELFF.

This chain joins TRBV9 and TRBJ2-3; D gene ambiguous. Trimming left V 6 bases short and J 2 bases short, with 13 bases between. Per the germline V gene, CDR1 is SGDLS and CDR2 is YYNGEE. CDR3 size: 14 residues. CDR3 nucleotide sequence: TGTGCCAGCAAGCCCCGCTACAACACAGATACGCAGTATTTT. Amino acids: CASKPRYNTDTQYF. Full variable domain (remainder filled in from reference TRBV9 and TRBJ2-3): DSGVTQTPKHLITATGQRVTLRCSPRSGDLSVYWYQQSLDQGLQFLIQYYNGEERAKGNILERFSAQQFPDLHSELNLSSLELGDSALYFCASKPRYNTDTQYFGPGTRLTVL.

The chain uses TRBV4-1 and TRBJ1-1; D is uncertain. Trimming removed 4 bases at V and 5 bases at J, with 14 bases between. CDR1 MGHRA and CDR2 YSYEKL come from the germline V gene. The CDR3 length is 14 residues. The CDR3 region is CASSPSWAGTEAFF. The CDR3 DNA is TGCGCCAGCAGCCCCTCATGGGCGGGTACTGAAGCTTTCTTT.

This clone was seen a handful of times. This rearrangement joins TRBV5-4 to TRBJ2-5, with 15 bases lining up with TRBD2. Looked up from germline, CDR1 is SGHNT and CDR2 is YYREEE (reference sequence). This CDR3 contains 15 residues. With V trimmed by 4 bases and J by 5 bases, 3 bases remained unmatched. CDR3 DNA: TGTGCCAGCAGCCGGACTAGCGGGAGGGTGGAGACCCAGTACTTC. Residues: CASSRTSGRVETQYF.

This chain uses TRBV5-8 with TRBJ1-4; 10 nucleotides agree with TRBD1. Germline values: CDR1 SGHTS, CDR2 YDEGEE. The CDR3 length is 17 residues. The V and J ends lost 4 bases and 0 bases, in that order; junction bases with no gene match: 6. The chain's CDR3 is CASSRDRGYATNEKLFF. The CDR3 nucleotides read TGTGCCAGCAGCCGGGACAGGGGCTATGCAACTAATGAAAAACTGTTTTTT.

This chain connects TRBV2 to TRBJ1-2; 7 bases agree with TRBD1. Germline-derived CDR1 and CDR2 are SNHLY and FYNNEI. V shed 6 bases, J shed 4 bases, and the junction held 8 bases outside the gene matches. The CDR3 is 14 amino acids. In DNA, the CDR3 is TGTGCCAGCAGCGCGGACAGGTGGACCTATGGCTACACCTTC. Residues: CASSADRWTYGYTF.

The chain carries TRBV28 and TRBJ2-5, with D unclear. This CDR3 spans 11 amino acids. CDR1 and CDR2 (germline): MDHEN, SYDVKM. Trimming stripped 6 bases from V and 0 bases from J, with 2 bases between. In DNA, the CDR3 is TGTGCCAGCAGGAACCAAGAGACCCAGTACTTC. Translation: CASRNQETQYF. The variable domain in full, with the rest retrieved from reference TRBV28 and TRBJ2-5, is DVKVTQSSRYLVKRTGEKVFLECVQDMDHENMFWYRQDPGLGLRLIYFSYDVKMKEKGDIPEGYSVSREKKERFSLILESASTNQTSMYLCASRNQETQYFGPGTRLLVL.

The chain recombines TRBV9 with TRBJ1-1; 10 nucleotides match TRBD1. The ends lost 3 bases at V and 1 base at J; junction bases unmatched: 12. Germline V gene data show CDR1 as SGDLS and CDR2 as YYNGEE. The CDR3 is 18 amino acids. In DNA, the CDR3 is TGTGCCAGCAGCGGACCGGGACAGGGGTCCCGCCCGAACACTGAAGCTTTCTTT. Its translation is CASSGPGQGSRPNTEAFF. Full variable domain (rest looked up from reference TRBV9 and TRBJ1-1): DSGVTQTPKHLITATGQRVTLRCSPRSGDLSVYWYQQSLDQGLQFLIQYYNGEERAKGNILERFSAQQFPDLHSELNLSSLELGDSALYFCASSGPGQGSRPNTEAFFGQGTRLTVV.

CDR3 sequence (DNA): TGTGCCAGCAGTTTAAGCGGACGGAGAATCTATGGCTACACCTTC. Translation: CASSLSGRRIYGYTF. The rearrangement joins TRBV28 to TRBJ1-2; no clear D. CDR1 MDHEN and CDR2 SYDVKM come from the germline V gene. V lost 2 bases and J 4 bases, leaving 14 bases between the germline ends. The CDR3 has 15 residues.

CDR3 sequence (DNA): TGTGCCAGCAGGCCTCTAGCGGGAGGGCTTGAGCAGTACTTC. This codes for CASRPLAGGLEQYF. The rearrangement uses TRBV6-5 and TRBJ2-7, with 12 bases fitting TRBD2. Germline V gives CDR1 MNHEY, CDR2 SVGAGI. The CDR3 length is 14 residues. Trimming took 6 bases from V and 7 from J; bases not matched to a gene: 7.

The V and J genes are TRBV11-3 and TRBJ2-1; 14 bases align to TRBD2. V dropped 5 bases and J dropped 4; count of bases not matched to a gene: 4. In germline, CDR1 is SGHNT, CDR2 YENEEA. The CDR3 runs to 16 residues. CDR3 region: CASSTGLAGGYNEQFF. In DNA form, the CDR3 reads TGTGCCAGCAGCACAGGACTAGCGGGGGGATACAATGAGCAGTTCTTC.

The gene calls are TRBV19 and TRBJ1-1; TRBD1 matches 7 bases. V lost 6 bases, J lost 3 bases, and 7 bases stayed unmatched. Germline lookup yields CDR1 LNHDA and CDR2 SQIVND (reference sequence). The CDR3 runs to 14 residues. The chain's CDR3 is CASRYRGGYTEAFF. The CDR3 coding sequence is TGTGCCAGTAGATACAGGGGAGGGTACACTGAAGCTTTCTTT.

The table lists this clone with a count of one. The chain links TRBV7-6 to TRBJ2-3; 11 bases are a match to TRBD2. Germline V CDR1 and CDR2: SGHVS, FNYEAQ. Trimming removed 5 bases from V and 3 bases from J; junction bases left unmatched: 7. CDR3 length: 16 amino acids. CDR3 coding DNA: TGTGCCAGCAGCCGTAGCGGGAGGGCCGGGACAGATACGCAGTATTTT. It specifies CASSRSGRAGTDTQYF.

The chain joins TRBV18 to TRBJ2-7, with 15 bases matching TRBD2. The CDR3 loop spans 15 amino acids. Losses at the gene ends were 4 bases for V and 4 bases for J; bases not matched to a gene: 2. Germline loops: CDR1 KGHSH, CDR2 LQKENI. The CDR3, as DNA: TGTGCCAGCTCACTTGGGACTAGCGGGAGGTACGAGCAGTACTTC. Protein: CASSLGTSGRYEQYF.

The chain combines TRBV5-8 with TRBJ2-1; no clear D. The germline gives CDR1 SGHTS, CDR2 YDEGEE. This CDR3 comprises 11 residues. Trimming removed 7 bases from V and 10 bases from J, with 12 bases in between. Here the CDR3 DNA reads TGTGCCAGCGCCGTCGGTGGAGAGCAGTTCTTC. This encodes CASAVGGEQFF. The full variable domain, its missing parts supplied by reference TRBV5-8 and TRBJ2-1, is EAGVTQSPTHLIKTRGQQATLRCSPISGHTSVYWYQQALGLGLQFLLWYDEGEERNRGNFPPRFSGRQFPNYSSELNVNALELEDSALYLCASAVGGEQFFGPGTRLTVL.

The gene calls are TRBV7-9 and TRBJ2-3, with TRBD2 matching 7 bases. Trimming removed 2 bases from V and 0 bases from J; junction bases left unmatched: 2. CDR3 size: 15 residues. Germline lookup yields CDR1 SEHNR and CDR2 FQNEAQ (reference sequence). In DNA, the CDR3 is TGTGCCAGCAGCTTACTTAGCGGGAGCACAGATACGCAGTATTTT. It yields the protein CASSLLSGSTDTQYF.

The V and J genes are TRBV7-3 and TRBJ2-3, with 9 positions matching TRBD2. The CDR3 runs to 15 residues. CDR1 and CDR2 (germline): SGHTA, FQGTGA. V was clipped by 1 base and J by 5 bases; unmatched bases: 4. The CDR3 nucleotides are TGTGCCAGCAGCTTAAGCGGGAGGGCCATAGATACGCAGTATTTT. Protein sequence: CASSLSGRAIDTQYF.

The chain uses TRBV11-3 and TRBJ2-5, with TRBD1 identical over 10 bases. Per germline, CDR1 SGHNT and CDR2 YENEEA. V shed 5 bases, J shed 2 bases, and the junction held 5 bases outside the gene matches. This CDR3 spans 15 amino acids. The CDR3 is CASSLGQGIQETQYF. Written as DNA, the CDR3 is TGTGCCAGCAGCCTGGGACAGGGGATACAAGAGACCCAGTACTTC.

V and J are TRBV5-1 and TRBJ2-7; 10 nucleotides agree with TRBD1. The CDR3 spans 14 residues. Germline V gene lookup returns CDR1 SGHRS and CDR2 YFSETQ. The V segment lost 0 bases and the J segment 3 bases; nucleotides outside the gene matches: 0. CDR3 loop: CASSLGDRGYEQYF. The CDR3 DNA reads as TGCGCCAGCAGCTTGGGGGACAGGGGCTACGAGCAGTACTTC.

Written as DNA, the CDR3 is TGTGCCAGCACGGTAGGACCCTACAACACTGAAGCTTTCTTT. Encoded protein: CASTVGPYNTEAFF. The genes are TRBV7-8 and TRBJ1-1, with no clear D. Trimming left V 7 bases short and J 2 bases short, with 14 bases between. The germline V gene encodes CDR1 SGHVS and CDR2 FQNEAQ. This CDR3 spans 14 amino acids.

The chain employs TRBV6-5 and TRBJ1-1; no firm D call. The CDR3 covers 13 residues. Trimming shortened V by 2 bases and J by 0 bases, and 4 bases separated the two germline ends. From germline, CDR1 is MNHEY and CDR2 SVGAGI. The DNA for the CDR3 is TGTGCCAGCAGTTACAACGTGAACACTGAAGCTTTCTTT. Its translation: CASSYNVNTEAFF.

The J gene is TRBJ2-3, the V gene TRBV18, with 9 nucleotides matching TRBD2. The CDR3 is 18 residues long. CDR1 is KGHSH, CDR2 LQKENI, per germline. J gave up 1 base and V 4 bases, and 12 bases lay outside the gene matches. The CDR3 reads CASSRRDLAGAGTDTQYF. The DNA for the CDR3 is TGTGCCAGCTCACGCCGAGATTTAGCGGGAGCTGGCACAGATACGCAGTATTTT.

The CDR3 DNA is TGTGCCAGCAGTGCCCAGGGGGGGATCGCCGGGGAGCTGTTTTTT. Protein: CASSAQGGIAGELFF. The V gene is TRBV11-2, the J gene TRBJ2-2; D might be TRBD1 or TRBD2, each matching 7 bases. The CDR3 has 15 amino acids. Germline V gene sequence: CDR1 SGHAT, CDR2 FQNNGV. The V end lost 6 bases, the J end lost 6 bases, and 17 bases lay between the germline ends.

The chain couples TRBV4-3 to TRBJ2-7; D perhaps matches TRBD2 (6 bases). CDR3 length: 16 amino acids. The germline gives CDR1 LGHNA, CDR2 YSLEER. V shed 2 bases and J shed 6 bases, with 20 bases lying between them. The CDR3 DNA reads TGCGCCAGCAGCCAAACACGCGGAGGAGGGGATGGCGAGCAGTACTTC. It specifies CASSQTRGGGDGEQYF.

This chain links TRBV7-6 with TRBJ1-1, with 7 nucleotides matching TRBD1. CDR3 length: 15 amino acids. Unmatched junction bases numbered 9, after V lost 5 bases and J lost 3 bases. The V gene's germline CDR1 is SGHVS and CDR2 FNYEAQ. The CDR3 spells CASSRGTADHTEAFF. In DNA form, the CDR3 reads TGTGCCAGCAGCCGTGGGACAGCCGACCACACTGAAGCTTTCTTT.